The 8 T cell receptor beta chains given below trace back to one sample, sequenced in a study of blood T cell repertoires in COVID-19 (dated by TCRdb to 2018 to 2021). Library construction relied on the immunoSEQ multiplex PCR assay. Here the immuneACCESS table is served through TCRdb, limited to in-frame sequences with V and J called. Missing clones are a known gap in these copies; in checked studies unresolved V genes cover under half, and the rest lacks a known reason. Within this sample are approximately 190,000 clones, with approximately 91% of them counted one time only. 5% to 7.5% of the sample rests with the top ten. The specimen sequenced was peripheral blood. The receptors were gathered from a woman between 40 and 55 years old who had recovered from COVID-19.

This clone was observed a few times. The rearrangement uses TRBV11-2 and TRBJ1-3, with TRBD1 identical over 7 bases. CDR1 and CDR2 (germline): SGHAT, FQNNGV. This CDR3 region has 15 residues. With 10 bases clipped from V and 0 bases from J, the junction kept 9 bases outside the gene matches. DNA for the CDR3: TGTGCCACCCAGGACAGGCGGTTCTCTGGAAACACCATATATTTT. Protein: CATQDRRFSGNTIYF.

The chain recombines TRBV18 with TRBJ2-7; 7 nucleotides agree with TRBD1. V trimming: 3 bases; J trimming: 4 bases; junction bases outside the gene matches: 9. Looked up from germline, CDR1 is KGHSH and CDR2 is LQKENI. This CDR3 region has 15 residues. CDR3 protein: CASSPRTGPGYEQYF. In DNA, the CDR3 is TGTGCCAGCTCACCCCGGACAGGCCCTGGGTACGAGCAGTACTTC.

This CDR3 reads CAWSPDRGFGEAFF. DNA of the CDR3: TGTGCCTGGAGTCCGGACAGGGGTTTTGGTGAAGCTTTCTTT. The V and J genes are TRBV30 and TRBJ1-1; 9 nucleotides agree with TRBD1. Germline-derived CDR1 and CDR2 are GTSNPN and SVGIG (reference sequence). This CDR3 is 14 amino acids long. V lost 2 bases, J lost 7 bases, and 8 bases stayed unmatched.

This clone was picked up one time. The chain is built from TRBV28 and TRBJ2-1, with 8 positions matching TRBD1. Germline V gene lookup returns CDR1 MDHEN and CDR2 SYDVKM. V trimming: 2 bases; J trimming: 9 bases; junction bases outside the gene matches: 9. The CDR3 consists of 15 residues. The CDR3 protein is CASSLGQGFFGEQFF. As DNA, the CDR3 is TGTGCCAGCAGTTTAGGACAGGGTTTTTTTGGTGAGCAGTTCTTC.

Of note for this clone: Other nucleotide sequences in the sample specify the same CDR3. The V call is TRBV27, the J call TRBJ1-2, with D tentatively TRBD1 (5 bases). The CDR3 is 13 residues long. CDR1 is MNHEY and CDR2 is SMNVEV in the germline V gene (reference sequence). Between the trimmed V and J ends, which lost 2 bases and 6 bases, there was a span of 10 bases. The CDR3 region is CASSLGGAHGYTF. Written as DNA, the CDR3 is TGTGCCAGCAGTTTAGGAGGGGCGCATGGCTACACCTTC.

The sample holds one count of this clone. The chain carries TRBV7-8 and TRBJ2-2, with D possibly matching TRBD2 (6 bases). In germline, CDR1 is SGHVS, CDR2 FQNEAQ. V lost 5 bases, J lost 7 bases, and 14 bases lay in between. The CDR3 length is 14 residues. CDR3 residues: CASSGKLANGELFF. The CDR3 coding sequence is TGTGCCAGCAGCGGAAAGCTAGCGAACGGGGAGCTGTTTTTT.

CDR3 in amino acids: CASSIGIDRNSPLHF. In DNA form, the CDR3 reads TGTGCCAGTAGTATAGGAATTGACAGGAATTCACCCCTCCACTTT. V usage is TRBV19 and J usage is TRBJ1-6; tentative D call: TRBD1 (6 bases). The CDR3 extends over 15 amino acids. V lost 1 base and J lost 7, with 11 bases in between. Germline V gene sequence: CDR1 LNHDA, CDR2 SQIVND (reference sequence). Full variable domain (remainder filled in from reference TRBV19 and TRBJ1-6): DGGITQSPKYLFRKEGQNVTLSCEQNLNHDAMYWYRQDPGQGLRLIYYSQIVNDFQKGDIAEGYSVSREKKESFPLTVTSAQKNPTAFYLCASSIGIDRNSPLHFGNGTRLTVT.

The chain is built from TRBV24-1 and TRBJ2-2, with a possible D match to TRBD2 (6 bases). Trimming left V 2 bases short and J 2 bases short, with 17 bases between. Germline assignment: CDR1 KGHDR and CDR2 SFDVKD. The CDR3 extends over 18 amino acids. CDR3 region: CATSDSPGSGGNTGELFF. DNA of the CDR3: TGTGCCACCAGTGATTCCCCCGGGAGTGGCGGCAACACCGGGGAGCTGTTTTTT.